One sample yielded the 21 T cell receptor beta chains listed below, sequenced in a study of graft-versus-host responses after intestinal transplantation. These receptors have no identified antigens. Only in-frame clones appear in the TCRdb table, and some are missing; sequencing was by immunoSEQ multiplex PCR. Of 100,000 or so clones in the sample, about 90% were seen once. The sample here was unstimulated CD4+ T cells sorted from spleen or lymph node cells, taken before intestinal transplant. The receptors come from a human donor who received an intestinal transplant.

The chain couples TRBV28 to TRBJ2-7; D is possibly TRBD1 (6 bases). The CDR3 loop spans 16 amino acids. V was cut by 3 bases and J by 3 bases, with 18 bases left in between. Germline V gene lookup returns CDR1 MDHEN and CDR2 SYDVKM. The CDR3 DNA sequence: TGTGCCAGCAGTTTTGCCCCCGGGACATCGAACTACGAGCAGTACTTC. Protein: CASSFAPGTSNYEQYF.

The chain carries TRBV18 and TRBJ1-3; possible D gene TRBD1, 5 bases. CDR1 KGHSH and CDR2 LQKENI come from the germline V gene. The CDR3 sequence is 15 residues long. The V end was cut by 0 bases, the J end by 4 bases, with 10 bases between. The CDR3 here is CASSPPPGRGNTIYF. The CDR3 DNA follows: TGTGCCAGCTCACCACCGCCAGGGAGGGGAAACACCATATATTTT.

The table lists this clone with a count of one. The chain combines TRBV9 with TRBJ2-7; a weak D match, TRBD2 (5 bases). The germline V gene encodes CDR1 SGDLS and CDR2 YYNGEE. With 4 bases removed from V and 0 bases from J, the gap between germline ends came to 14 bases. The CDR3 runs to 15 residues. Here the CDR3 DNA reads TGTGCCAGCAGCCCGAAGGACTTTACCTCCTACGAGCAGTACTTC. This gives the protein CASSPKDFTSYEQYF.

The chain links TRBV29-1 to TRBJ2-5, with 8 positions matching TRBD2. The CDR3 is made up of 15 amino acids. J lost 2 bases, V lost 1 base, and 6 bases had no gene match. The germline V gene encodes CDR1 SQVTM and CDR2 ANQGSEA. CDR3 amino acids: CSVEALGLGQETQYF. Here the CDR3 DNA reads TGCAGCGTTGAAGCTTTGGGACTAGGACAAGAGACCCAGTACTTC. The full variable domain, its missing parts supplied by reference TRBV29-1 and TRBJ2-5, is SAVISQKPSRDICQRGTSLTIQCQVDSQVTMMFWYRQQPGQSLTLIATANQGSEATYESGFVIDKFPISRPNLTFSTLTVSNMSPEDSSIYLCSVEALGLGQETQYFGPGTRLLVL.

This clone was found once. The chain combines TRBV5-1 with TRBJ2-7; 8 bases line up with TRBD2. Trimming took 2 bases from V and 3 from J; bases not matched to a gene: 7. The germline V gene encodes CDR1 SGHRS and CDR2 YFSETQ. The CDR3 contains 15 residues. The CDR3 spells CASSLRSGGVYEQYF. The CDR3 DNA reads TGCGCCAGCAGCTTACGGTCGGGGGGGGTCTACGAGCAGTACTTC.

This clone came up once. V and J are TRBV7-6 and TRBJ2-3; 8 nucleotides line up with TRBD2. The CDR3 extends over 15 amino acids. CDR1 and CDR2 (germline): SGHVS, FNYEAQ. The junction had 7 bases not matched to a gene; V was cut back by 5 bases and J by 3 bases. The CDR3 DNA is TGTGCCAGCAGCCCGGGACTAGATTTGACAGATACGCAGTATTTT. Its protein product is CASSPGLDLTDTQYF.

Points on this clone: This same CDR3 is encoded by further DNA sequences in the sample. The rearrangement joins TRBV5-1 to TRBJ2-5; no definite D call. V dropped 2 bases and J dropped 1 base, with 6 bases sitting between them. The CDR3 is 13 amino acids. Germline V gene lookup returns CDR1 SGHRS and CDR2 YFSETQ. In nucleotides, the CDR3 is TGCGCCAGCAGCTTATCTCCCCAAGAGACCCAGTACTTC. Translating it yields CASSLSPQETQYF.

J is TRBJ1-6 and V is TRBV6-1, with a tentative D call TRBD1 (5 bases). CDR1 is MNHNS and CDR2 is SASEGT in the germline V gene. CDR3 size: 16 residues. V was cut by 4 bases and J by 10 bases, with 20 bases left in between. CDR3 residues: CASSVSGWVGTSPLHF. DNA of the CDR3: TGTGCCAGCAGTGTATCAGGGTGGGTCGGCACATCACCCCTCCACTTT.

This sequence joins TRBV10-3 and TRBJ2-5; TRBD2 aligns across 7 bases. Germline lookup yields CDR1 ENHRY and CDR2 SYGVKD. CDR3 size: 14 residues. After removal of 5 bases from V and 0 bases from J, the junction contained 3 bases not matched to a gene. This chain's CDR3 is CAISPGGNQETQYF. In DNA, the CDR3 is TGTGCCATCAGTCCGGGAGGAAACCAAGAGACCCAGTACTTC.

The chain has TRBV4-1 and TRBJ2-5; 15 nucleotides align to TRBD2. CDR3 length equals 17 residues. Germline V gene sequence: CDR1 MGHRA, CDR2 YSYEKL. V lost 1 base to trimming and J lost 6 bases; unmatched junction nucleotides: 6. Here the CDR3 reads CASSQGTSGGAPKTQYF. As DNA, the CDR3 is TGCGCCAGCAGCCAAGGGACTAGCGGGGGGGCCCCGAAGACCCAGTACTTC.

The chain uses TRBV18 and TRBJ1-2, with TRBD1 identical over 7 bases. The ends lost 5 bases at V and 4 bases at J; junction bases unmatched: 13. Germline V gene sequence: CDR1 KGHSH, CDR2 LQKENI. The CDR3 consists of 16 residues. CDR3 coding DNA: TGTGCCAGCTCATCCGGACAGGATAACATTCCCTATGGCTACACCTTC. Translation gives CASSSGQDNIPYGYTF.

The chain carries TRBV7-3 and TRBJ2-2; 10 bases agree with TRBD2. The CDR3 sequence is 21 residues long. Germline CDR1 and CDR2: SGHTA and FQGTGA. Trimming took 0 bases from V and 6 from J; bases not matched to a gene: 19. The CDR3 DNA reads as TGTGCCAGCAGCTTAACTCGCTCGAGGCCTAGCGGGGGTATAGGTGCCGGGGAGCTGTTTTTT. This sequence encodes CASSLTRSRPSGGIGAGELFF.

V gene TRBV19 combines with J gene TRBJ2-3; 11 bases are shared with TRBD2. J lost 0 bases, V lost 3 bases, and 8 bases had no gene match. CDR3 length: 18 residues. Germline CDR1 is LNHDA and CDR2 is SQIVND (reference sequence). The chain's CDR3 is CASSMSPSGGTSTDTQYF. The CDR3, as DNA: TGTGCCAGTAGTATGAGCCCTAGCGGGGGGACTAGCACAGATACGCAGTATTTT.

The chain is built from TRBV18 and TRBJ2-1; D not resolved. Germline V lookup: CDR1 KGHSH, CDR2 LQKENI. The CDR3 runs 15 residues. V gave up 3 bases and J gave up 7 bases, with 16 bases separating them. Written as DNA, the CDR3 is TGTGCCAGCTCACCTTTGCCCGACTCACGGAATGAGCAGTTCTTC. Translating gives CASSPLPDSRNEQFF.

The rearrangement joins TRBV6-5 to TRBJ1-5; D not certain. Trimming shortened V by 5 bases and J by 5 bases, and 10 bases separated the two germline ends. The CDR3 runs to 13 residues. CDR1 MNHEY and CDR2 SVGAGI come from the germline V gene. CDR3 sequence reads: CASSPNPDQPQHF. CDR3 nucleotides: TGTGCCAGCAGTCCAAACCCGGATCAGCCCCAGCATTTT.

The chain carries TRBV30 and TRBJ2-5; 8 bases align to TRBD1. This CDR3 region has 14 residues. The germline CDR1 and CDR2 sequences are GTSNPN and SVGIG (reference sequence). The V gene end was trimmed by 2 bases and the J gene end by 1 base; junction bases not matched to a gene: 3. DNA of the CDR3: TGTGCCTGGAGTCCAGGGACAGGCCAAGAGACCCAGTACTTC. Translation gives CAWSPGTGQETQYF.

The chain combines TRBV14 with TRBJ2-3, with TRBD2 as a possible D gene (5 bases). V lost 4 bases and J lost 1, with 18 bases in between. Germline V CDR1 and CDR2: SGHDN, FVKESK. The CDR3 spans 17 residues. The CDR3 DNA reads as TGTGCCAGCAGCCCGAGGTGGGGAGCGGCTGGCACAGATACGCAGTATTTT. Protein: CASSPRWGAAGTDTQYF. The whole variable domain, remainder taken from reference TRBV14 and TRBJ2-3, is EAGVTQFPSHSVIEKGQTVTLRCDPISGHDNLYWYRRVMGKEIKFLLHFVKESKQDESGMPNNRFLAERTGGTYSTLKVQPAELEDSGVYFCASSPRWGAAGTDTQYFGPGTRLTVL.

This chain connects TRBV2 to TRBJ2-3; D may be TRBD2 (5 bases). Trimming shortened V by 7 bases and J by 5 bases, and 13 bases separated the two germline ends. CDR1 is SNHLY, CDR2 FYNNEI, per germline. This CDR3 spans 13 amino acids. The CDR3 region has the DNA TGTGCCAGCACGTCGGAGGCGAGAGATACGCAGTATTTT. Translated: CASTSEARDTQYF.

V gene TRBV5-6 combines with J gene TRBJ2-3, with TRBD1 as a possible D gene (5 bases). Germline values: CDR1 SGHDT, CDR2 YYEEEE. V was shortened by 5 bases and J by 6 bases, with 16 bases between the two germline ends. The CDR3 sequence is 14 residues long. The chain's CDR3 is CASSPERGKDTQYF. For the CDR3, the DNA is TGTGCCAGCAGTCCGGAAAGGGGCAAGGATACGCAGTATTTT. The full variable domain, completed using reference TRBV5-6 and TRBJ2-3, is DAGVTQSPTHLIKTRGQQVTLRCSPKSGHDTVSWYQQALGQGPQFIFQYYEEEERQRGNFPDRFSGHQFPNYSSELNVNALLLGDSALYLCASSPERGKDTQYFGPGTRLTVL.

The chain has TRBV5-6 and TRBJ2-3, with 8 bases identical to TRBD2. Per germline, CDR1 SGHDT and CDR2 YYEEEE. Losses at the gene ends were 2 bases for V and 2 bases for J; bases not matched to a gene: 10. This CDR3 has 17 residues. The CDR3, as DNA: TGTGCCAGCAGCTTCGTAACGGGCGGGGGGCCCACAGATACGCAGTATTTT. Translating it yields CASSFVTGGGPTDTQYF.

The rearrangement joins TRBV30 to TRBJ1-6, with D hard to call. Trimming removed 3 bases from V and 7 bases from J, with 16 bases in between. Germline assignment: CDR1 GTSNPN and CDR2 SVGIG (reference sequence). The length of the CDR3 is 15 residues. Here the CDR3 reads CAWRLRASSNSPLHF. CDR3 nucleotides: TGTGCCTGGAGGCTCCGAGCCTCGTCCAATTCACCCCTCCACTTT. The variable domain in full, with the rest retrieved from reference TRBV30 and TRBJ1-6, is SQTIHQWPATLVQPVGSPLSLECTVEGTSNPNLYWYRQAAGRGLQLLFYSVGIGQISSEVPQNLSASRPQDRQFILSSKKLLLSDSGFYLCAWRLRASSNSPLHFGNGTRLTVT.